One and the same sample provided the 15 T cell receptor beta chains below, sequenced in a study of blood T cells in healthy people across ages. A second roughly 7 to 12 cycle PCR used barcoded and J-beta primers. TCRdb analysed the 5' RACE reads with MiXCR anew, one entry per CDR3 protein. The repertoire holds roughly 1 million distinct CDR3 sequences, with 20% to 25% as singletons. The same specimen was also included in a second study, on T cells of mothers and their children.

The sequenced sample consisted of blood. The receptor set was obtained from a girl aged 2-10 years in good health.

The rearrangement uses TRBV12-3 or TRBV12-4 and TRBJ2-7; the D gene is possibly TRBD2 (5 bases). The CDR3 sequence is 14 residues long. The ends were cut back, 5 bases at V and 3 bases at J, with 14 bases in the middle. The CDR3 sequence is CASSTRLPDYEQYF. The DNA of the CDR3 is TGTGCCAGCAGTACCCGACTACCAGACTACGAGCAGTACTTC.

This clonotype was counted once. The CDR3 bases are TGTGCCAGCAGCAAGAACCTCTCTCCCTTAGCCCAAGAGACCCAGTACTTC. This translates into CASSKNLSPLAQETQYF. This chain connects TRBV11-2 to TRBJ2-5; unclear D gene. V lost 5 bases to trimming and J lost 1 base, with 20 bases between them. The CDR3 is made up of 17 amino acids. Germline CDR1 reads SGHAT; CDR2 reads FQNNGV.

This clonotype appeared a few times. The CDR3, as DNA: TGTGCCAGCAGTTCTCCCTCGAGGGGGGAGGGAGAGACCCAGTACTTC. Its translation is CASSSPSRGEGETQYF. This chain links TRBV27 with TRBJ2-5; tentatively, D is TRBD2 (7 bases). The CDR3 loop spans 16 amino acids. V was shortened by 4 bases and J by 4 bases, with 19 bases between the two germline ends. Germline V CDR1 and CDR2: MNHEY, SMNVEV (reference sequence).

V gene TRBV28 combines with J gene TRBJ2-5, with 7 bases aligning to TRBD1. The DNA end favors TRBJ2-7, so the J call may be wrong. This CDR3 contains 17 residues. Germline V gene sequence: CDR1 MDHEN, CDR2 SYDVKM. This chain's CDR3 is CASSFPDRPPEVYEQYF. In DNA form, the CDR3 reads TGTGCCAGCAGTTTTCCGGACAGGCCGCCGGAAGTCTACGAGCAGTACTTC.

V gene TRBV7-2 combines with J gene TRBJ2-1; perhaps D is TRBD1 or TRBD2 (5 bases each). The V gene's germline CDR1 is SGHTA and CDR2 FQGNSA. The CDR3 is made up of 14 amino acids. Trimming took off 5 bases at V and 9 bases at J, with 17 bases between the two ends. CDR3 sequence (DNA): TGTGCCAGCAGCGCCGGGACCGCCTCCGGTGAGCAGTTCTTC. This encodes CASSAGTASGEQFF.

This clonotype has more than one count but fewer than ten. The chain links TRBV6-2 or TRBV6-3 to TRBJ1-2; possible D gene TRBD1, 6 bases. The CDR3 consists of 15 residues. V lost 0 bases, J lost 4 bases, and 12 bases lay in between. From germline, CDR1 is MNHEY and CDR2 SVGEGT. The chain's CDR3 is CASSYSYGGAYGYTF. The CDR3, as DNA: TGTGCCAGCAGTTACTCGTACGGGGGGGCCTATGGCTACACCTTC.

This clonotype was seen a few times. V and J are TRBV20-1 and TRBJ1-5; D is unresolved. V lost 5 bases, J lost 6 bases, and 17 bases lay in between. Germline values: CDR1 DFQATT, CDR2 SNEGSKA (reference sequence). The CDR3 contains 14 residues. The CDR3 DNA follows: TGCAGTGCTGGAATCGGGAGAAAGTCTCAGCCCCAGCATTTT. It is translated as CSAGIGRKSQPQHF.

The rearrangement uses TRBV6-6 and TRBJ2-1; TRBD2 matches at 10 bases. The CDR3 spans 14 residues. Germline loops: CDR1 MNHNY, CDR2 SVGAGI (reference sequence). V lost 5 bases, J lost 4 bases, and 2 bases stayed unmatched. The CDR3 spells CASSERGGYNEQFF. CDR3 bases: TGTGCCAGCAGTGAGCGGGGGGGGTACAATGAGCAGTTCTTC.

The chain recombines TRBV6-5 with TRBJ2-3; TRBD2 matches at 7 bases. CDR1 is MNHEY and CDR2 is SVGAGI in the germline V gene. The CDR3 is 14 amino acids. With V trimmed by 6 bases and J by 6 bases, 9 bases remained unmatched. The CDR3, as DNA: TGTGCCAGCAGACAAGCGGGGACCCTTGATACGCAGTATTTT. This sequence encodes CASRQAGTLDTQYF.

As concerns this clonotype: The junction and the germline gene differ at one end; a read error may be behind it. The J gene is TRBJ2-1, the V gene TRBV7-2; D is undetermined. CDR3 length: 12 residues. The V gene's germline CDR1 is SGHTA and CDR2 FQGNSA. CDR3 amino acids: CASTTSYNEQFF. In DNA form, the CDR3 reads TGCGCCAGCACTACCTCCTACAATGAGCAGTTCTTC.

This rearrangement joins TRBV6-1 to TRBJ2-5, with TRBD1 identical over 9 bases. The J call may be in error: the DNA end matches TRBJ2-1 better. The CDR3 spans 15 residues. Germline CDR1 MNHNS, CDR2 SASEGT. The CDR3 here is CASSEADGTGSEQFF. The CDR3 DNA is TGTGCCAGCAGTGAAGCAGATGGGACAGGGTCTGAGCAGTTCTTC.

In its sample, this clonotype was seen a few times. This chain joins TRBV5-1 and TRBJ1-1, with 11 bases identical to TRBD1. J was trimmed by 4 bases and V by 0 bases; bases with no gene match: 20. The CDR3 has 21 amino acids. Per germline, CDR1 SGHRS and CDR2 YFSETQ. The CDR3 region is CASSLAGGQGGSSPDRTEAFF. CDR3 coding DNA: TGCGCCAGCAGCTTGGCCGGGGGACAGGGGGGCTCGAGCCCGGACCGCACTGAAGCTTTCTTT.

This clonotype was counted a few times. The chain uses TRBV15 and TRBJ2-1; a weak D match, TRBD2 (5 bases). The DNA end lines up better with TRBJ2-5; the J call may be wrong. The germline V gene has CDR1 LNHNV and CDR2 YYDKDF (reference sequence). CDR3 length: 14 residues. The CDR3 loop reads CATSSGSGQETQYF. The CDR3 DNA follows: TGTGCCACCTCATCTGGGAGCGGCCAAGAGACCCAGTACTTC.

The chain joins TRBV6-5 to TRBJ2-6, with 7 bases identical to TRBD1. The CDR3 runs to 19 residues. The V and J ends lost 4 bases and 1 base, in that order; junction bases with no gene match: 13. Germline loops: CDR1 MNHEY, CDR2 SVGAGI. The CDR3 loop reads CASSFDRDQTMSGANVLTF. CDR3 DNA: TGTGCCAGCAGTTTTGACAGGGACCAGACTATGTCTGGGGCCAACGTCCTGACTTTC.

This clonotype showed up just a few times. V is TRBV7-8 and J is TRBJ2-7; no firm D call. This CDR3 is built from 15 residues. Germline lookup yields CDR1 SGHVS and CDR2 FQNEAQ. With 2 bases removed from V and 2 bases from J, the gap between germline ends came to 13 bases. CDR3 sequence (DNA): TGTGCCAGCAGCTTAAGGGTCTTTACAGCCTACGAGCAGTACTTC. It codes for CASSLRVFTAYEQYF.